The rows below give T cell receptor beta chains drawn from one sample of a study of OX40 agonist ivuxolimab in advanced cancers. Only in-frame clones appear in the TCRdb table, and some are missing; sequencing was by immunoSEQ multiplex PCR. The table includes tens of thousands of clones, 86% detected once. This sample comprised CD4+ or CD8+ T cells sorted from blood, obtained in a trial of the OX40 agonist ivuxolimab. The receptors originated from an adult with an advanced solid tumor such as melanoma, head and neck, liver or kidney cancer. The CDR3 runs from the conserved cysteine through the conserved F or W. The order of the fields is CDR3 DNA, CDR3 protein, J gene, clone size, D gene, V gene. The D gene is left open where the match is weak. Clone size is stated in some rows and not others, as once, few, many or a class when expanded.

CDR3nt: TGCGCCAGCAGCCAAGTGGGCCTCCGGAATCAGCCCCAGCATTTT; CDR3aa: CASSQVGLRNQPQHF; j_gene: TRBJ1-5; abundance: -; d_gene: -; v_gene: TRBV4-1
CDR3nt: TGTGCCAGCAGTCGGCAGGGGACCCTCAGGTATACGCAGTATTTT; CDR3aa: CASSRQGTLRYTQYF; j_gene: TRBJ2-3; abundance: -; d_gene: -; v_gene: TRBV28
CDR3nt: TGCGCCAGCAGCTTGTCGGAAACAGGGGGTGAAGCTTTCTTT; CDR3aa: CASSLSETGGEAFF; j_gene: TRBJ1-1; abundance: once; d_gene: TRBD1; v_gene: TRBV5-1
CDR3nt: TGCAGCGTTGTCCGGGGCGGAGAGACCCAGTACTTC; CDR3aa: CSVVRGGETQYF; j_gene: TRBJ2-5; abundance: -; d_gene: -; v_gene: TRBV29-1
CDR3nt: TGCGCCAGCTTAGGGGGGACTGAAGCTTTCTTT; CDR3aa: CASLGGTEAFF; j_gene: TRBJ1-1; abundance: -; d_gene: -; v_gene: TRBV10-2
CDR3nt: TGTGCCAGCTCCCGGGGAGATACGCAGTATTTT; CDR3aa: CASSRGDTQYF; j_gene: TRBJ2-3; abundance: -; d_gene: -; v_gene: TRBV18
CDR3nt: TGTGCCAGCAGCACCTCGGACAGGAATCGACAGCCCCAGCATTTT; CDR3aa: CASSTSDRNRQPQHF; j_gene: TRBJ1-5; abundance: -; d_gene: TRBD1; v_gene: TRBV7-9
CDR3nt: TGTGCCAGCAGCTCAATCCGGGACTATGGCGCCGGGGAGCTGTTTTTT; CDR3aa: CASSSIRDYGAGELFF; j_gene: TRBJ2-2; abundance: -; d_gene: TRBD2; v_gene: TRBV7-9
CDR3nt: TGTGCCAGCAGTTACTCGTGGCGGGAGACCCAGTACTTC; CDR3aa: CASSYSWRETQYF; j_gene: TRBJ2-5; abundance: once; d_gene: -; v_gene: TRBV6-6
CDR3nt: TGTGCCAGCAGTCTACAGGGGGTGGAAGGCTACACCTTC; CDR3aa: CASSLQGVEGYTF; j_gene: TRBJ1-2; abundance: -; d_gene: TRBD1; v_gene: TRBV6-6
CDR3nt: TGTGCCAGCAGCTTTAAGGACCCCCGTGGTGAGCAGTTCTTC; CDR3aa: CASSFKDPRGEQFF; j_gene: TRBJ2-1; abundance: -; d_gene: -; v_gene: TRBV7-2
CDR3nt: TGTGCCAGCAGCCGGACAGGGGGAAGGGAGACCCAGTACTTC; CDR3aa: CASSRTGGRETQYF; j_gene: TRBJ2-5; abundance: -; d_gene: TRBD1; v_gene: TRBV28
CDR3nt: TGTGCCATCAGTGGCCCTCGGGGTAGCGGGATAGGGTCACACAATGAGCAGTTCTTC; CDR3aa: CAISGPRGSGIGSHNEQFF; j_gene: TRBJ2-1; abundance: -; d_gene: TRBD2; v_gene: TRBV10-3
CDR3nt: TGTGCCAGCAGTGAATACGGAAGTGGGGAAAAACTGTTTTTT; CDR3aa: CASSEYGSGEKLFF; j_gene: TRBJ1-4; abundance: -; d_gene: -; v_gene: TRBV25-1
CDR3nt: TGTGCCAGCAAAAGGAATTCCTACAATGAGCAGTTCTTC; CDR3aa: CASKRNSYNEQFF; j_gene: TRBJ2-1; abundance: once; d_gene: -; v_gene: TRBV7-2
CDR3nt: TGTGCCAGCAGCACCGGGACAGCCGACACCGGGGAGCTGTTTTTT; CDR3aa: CASSTGTADTGELFF; j_gene: TRBJ2-2; abundance: -; d_gene: TRBD1; v_gene: TRBV6-5
CDR3nt: TGTGCCAGCAGCCTCAATGGCGATAGCTACGAGCAGTACTTC; CDR3aa: CASSLNGDSYEQYF; j_gene: TRBJ2-7; abundance: -; d_gene: -; v_gene: TRBV9
CDR3nt: TGTGCCAGCAGTTTCCCCGGGACAGGGGCCGAAGAGACCCAGTACTTC; CDR3aa: CASSFPGTGAEETQYF; j_gene: TRBJ2-5; abundance: -; d_gene: TRBD1; v_gene: TRBV28
CDR3nt: TGTGCCAGCAGCTTTACCTCGTCTGCTAATGAGCAGTTCTTC; CDR3aa: CASSFTSSANEQFF; j_gene: TRBJ2-1; abundance: once; d_gene: -; v_gene: TRBV11-2
CDR3nt: TGTGCCAGCAACACCCAGGGGAAGTCTGAAGCTTTCTTT; CDR3aa: CASNTQGKSEAFF; j_gene: TRBJ1-1; abundance: -; d_gene: -; v_gene: TRBV7-8
CDR3nt: TGTGCCAGCACCGAAGGGGTGGGGGAGCTGTTTTTT; CDR3aa: CASTEGVGELFF; j_gene: TRBJ2-2; abundance: -; d_gene: -; v_gene: TRBV7-8
CDR3nt: TGTGCCAGCAGTTTAACGTTGATACTTGGTGAAGCTTTCTTT; CDR3aa: CASSLTLILGEAFF; j_gene: TRBJ1-1; abundance: -; d_gene: -; v_gene: TRBV28
CDR3nt: TGTGCCAGCAGTTTTAGTGGAGGGGGCACCGGGGAGCTGTTTTTT; CDR3aa: CASSFSGGGTGELFF; j_gene: TRBJ2-2; abundance: -; d_gene: -; v_gene: TRBV28
CDR3nt: TGTGCCAGCGGTTGGACAGGGGACTACAATGAGCAGTTCTTC; CDR3aa: CASGWTGDYNEQFF; j_gene: TRBJ2-1; abundance: -; d_gene: TRBD1; v_gene: TRBV6-5
CDR3nt: TGCAGCGTTGGTAGGATAAGGGGGCGAACTCGCACAGATACGCAGTATTTT; CDR3aa: CSVGRIRGRTRTDTQYF; j_gene: TRBJ2-3; abundance: -; d_gene: TRBD1; v_gene: TRBV29-1
CDR3nt: TGTGCCAGCAGCTTACCCGTCTCCTACGAGCAGTACTTC; CDR3aa: CASSLPVSYEQYF; j_gene: TRBJ2-7; abundance: once; d_gene: -; v_gene: TRBV7-2
CDR3nt: TGTGCCAGCAGCGTCCCGATCGGAGGCTACACCTTC; CDR3aa: CASSVPIGGYTF; j_gene: TRBJ1-2; abundance: -; d_gene: -; v_gene: TRBV9
CDR3nt: TGCGCCAGCAGCCCCGGACGGATGATTGGTAACACTGAAGCTTTCTTT; CDR3aa: CASSPGRMIGNTEAFF; j_gene: TRBJ1-1; abundance: few; d_gene: -; v_gene: TRBV5-1
CDR3nt: TGTGCCAGCAGCTTAGTGATGAGGAGTGGCAGCCCCTACGAGCAGTACTTC; CDR3aa: CASSLVMRSGSPYEQYF; j_gene: TRBJ2-7; abundance: -; d_gene: -; v_gene: TRBV11-2
CDR3nt: TGTGCCAGCAGTTGGAAGCCTAATAATTCACCCCTCCACTTT; CDR3aa: CASSWKPNNSPLHF; j_gene: TRBJ1-6; abundance: -; d_gene: -; v_gene: TRBV28
CDR3nt: TGTGCCAGCAGCTTAAACCTGGGGGCGAGCTATGGCTACACCTTC; CDR3aa: CASSLNLGASYGYTF; j_gene: TRBJ1-2; abundance: -; d_gene: -; v_gene: TRBV7-2
CDR3nt: TGTGCCAGTAGGGGGACAGGGGGCTTTAACCAGCCCCAGCATTTT; CDR3aa: CASRGTGGFNQPQHF; j_gene: TRBJ1-5; abundance: -; d_gene: TRBD1; v_gene: TRBV19
CDR3nt: TGTGCCAGCAGCTCGAATGGAGTGTCTGATACGCAGTATTTT; CDR3aa: CASSSNGVSDTQYF; j_gene: TRBJ2-3; abundance: -; d_gene: -; v_gene: TRBV7-2
CDR3nt: TGTGCCAGCAGCCCTCAATGGGGGCCTCAGGATACGCAGTATTTT; CDR3aa: CASSPQWGPQDTQYF; j_gene: TRBJ2-3; abundance: -; d_gene: -; v_gene: TRBV27
CDR3nt: TGTGCCAGCAGCTTGGCCCAAGAGACCCAGTACTTC; CDR3aa: CASSLAQETQYF; j_gene: TRBJ2-5; abundance: -; d_gene: -; v_gene: TRBV13
CDR3nt: TGCGCCAGCAGCCCACGGCCAGGGGGACACAAATATACGCAGTATTTT; CDR3aa: CASSPRPGGHKYTQYF; j_gene: TRBJ2-3; abundance: -; d_gene: TRBD1; v_gene: TRBV4-3
CDR3nt: TGCGCCAGCAGCTCCGTAGAAGGACTAGCCTACAATGAGCAGTTCTTC; CDR3aa: CASSSVEGLAYNEQFF; j_gene: TRBJ2-1; abundance: -; d_gene: TRBD2; v_gene: TRBV5-1
CDR3nt: TGTGCCAGCAGCCCAGGATCGGGTTACGAGCAGTACTTC; CDR3aa: CASSPGSGYEQYF; j_gene: TRBJ2-7; abundance: -; d_gene: -; v_gene: TRBV9
CDR3nt: TGTGCCATCAGTGGAGTTGACTACGAGCAGTACTTC; CDR3aa: CAISGVDYEQYF; j_gene: TRBJ2-7; abundance: -; d_gene: -; v_gene: TRBV10-3
CDR3nt: TGCAGCTCCCGGGGGGATAACTATGGCTACACCTTC; CDR3aa: CSSRGDNYGYTF; j_gene: TRBJ1-2; abundance: -; d_gene: -; v_gene: TRBV29-1
CDR3nt: TGTGCCAGCTCACTCCGGGGGGTAACAGATACGCAGTATTTT; CDR3aa: CASSLRGVTDTQYF; j_gene: TRBJ2-3; abundance: -; d_gene: TRBD2; v_gene: TRBV18
CDR3nt: TGTGCCAGCCTACGGGGGAGCACTGAAGCTTTCTTT; CDR3aa: CASLRGSTEAFF; j_gene: TRBJ1-1; abundance: -; d_gene: -; v_gene: TRBV28
CDR3nt: TGTGCCAGTAGTATTCAGGGGAACACTGAAGCTTTCTTT; CDR3aa: CASSIQGNTEAFF; j_gene: TRBJ1-1; abundance: -; d_gene: -; v_gene: TRBV19
CDR3nt: TGTGCCAGCAGCCCGGGCCCGGGACTAGTCTCCTACGAGCAGTACTTC; CDR3aa: CASSPGPGLVSYEQYF; j_gene: TRBJ2-7; abundance: -; d_gene: TRBD2; v_gene: TRBV7-2
CDR3nt: TGTGCCAGCAGTCTGGGACTAGCTGACGAGCAGTTCTTC; CDR3aa: CASSLGLADEQFF; j_gene: TRBJ2-1; abundance: -; d_gene: TRBD2; v_gene: TRBV27
CDR3nt: TGTGCCAGTAGTATAGGACACACAGATACGCAGTATTTT; CDR3aa: CASSIGHTDTQYF; j_gene: TRBJ2-3; abundance: -; d_gene: -; v_gene: TRBV19
CDR3nt: TGTGCCAGCATATTTGGGGCTGGTTCCTACGAGCAGTACTTC; CDR3aa: CASIFGAGSYEQYF; j_gene: TRBJ2-7; abundance: -; d_gene: -; v_gene: TRBV2
CDR3nt: TGTGCCACCGAATGGCAGGGCAACAATGAGCAGTTCTTC; CDR3aa: CATEWQGNNEQFF; j_gene: TRBJ2-1; abundance: -; d_gene: -; v_gene: TRBV28
CDR3nt: TGTGCCAGCAGCTTGGGTCTGGGTGAATACAATGAGCAGTTCTTC; CDR3aa: CASSLGLGEYNEQFF; j_gene: TRBJ2-1; abundance: -; d_gene: -; v_gene: TRBV5-6
CDR3nt: TGCGCCAGCAGCCAAGGGTCCAGGGAGGATGAGCAGTTCTTC; CDR3aa: CASSQGSREDEQFF; j_gene: TRBJ2-1; abundance: -; d_gene: -; v_gene: TRBV4-3
CDR3nt: TGTGCCAGCAGCTCAGGGACACTCTACGAGCAGTACTTC; CDR3aa: CASSSGTLYEQYF; j_gene: TRBJ2-7; abundance: once; d_gene: -; v_gene: TRBV5-6
CDR3nt: TGTGCCACCAGCAGAGATAGGGCAGGGTCCGACTATGGCTACACCTTC; CDR3aa: CATSRDRAGSDYGYTF; j_gene: TRBJ1-2; abundance: -; d_gene: -; v_gene: TRBV15
CDR3nt: TGCGCCAGCAGTATGACAGGCGCCGAAATCAATCAGCCCCAGCATTTT; CDR3aa: CASSMTGAEINQPQHF; j_gene: TRBJ1-5; abundance: -; d_gene: -; v_gene: TRBV10-2